This TCR beta chain was observed in a study of T cells in Graves' hyperthyroidism and ophthalmopathy. Findings and limits, study-wide: Ophthalmopathy and stable hyperthyroidism were separated by a 13 V-J model.

Diagnosing involved the use of clinical symptoms, serum thyroxine and TRAb, thyroid ultrasound and orbital computed tomography. The CDR3 has 13 amino acids. J was trimmed by 7 bases and V by 5 bases; bases with no gene match: 4. CDR1 and CDR2 (germline): DFQATT, SNEGSKA (reference sequence). TCR beta CDR3 sequences were amplified from RNA transcripts. RT-PCR in the first round (using the HTBI primer set) targeted the TCR CDR3. Each CDR3 protein is one row after TCRdb ran MiXCR on the multiplex PCR reads. Of approximately 95,000 distinct CDR3 sequences listed, 35% to 50% are singletons. Comment on this clonotype: The antigen remains undetermined.

The TCR sequence derives from a woman aged 25 to 39 with Graves' hyperthyroidism. The chain couples TRBV20-1 to TRBJ2-7; TRBD2 matches at 14 bases. The sequencing sample was made of peripheral blood or thyroid tissue (not recorded which). The CDR3 region has the DNA TGCAGTGCTTCGGGACTAGCGGGAGAGGAGCAGTACTTC. This encodes CSASGLAGEEQYF.